This T cell receptor beta chain was retrieved from a study of PD-1 blockade in classical Hodgkin lymphoma (dated by TCRdb to the early 2020s). In terms of the full investigation: Nivolumab dosing was 3 mg/kg intravenously every 2 weeks, continuing until either disease progression or unacceptable toxicity. The study used CyTOF and TCR beta sequencing to define a peripheral blood immune signature of response to PD-1 blockade in classical Hodgkin lymphoma. General findings and caveats noted by the study authors: The study was restricted to a single clinical trial cohort, and the causes of repertoire differences, possibly disease activity or prior therapy, were left undefined. Baseline TCR diversity was reported to be lower in newly diagnosed patients than in healthy donors, and even lower in relapsed/refractory patients. Lower diversity was observed in patients in whom nivolumab was started less than 1 year after ASCT, and these patients were excluded from later analyses so that confounding by immune reconstitution would be avoided. CD4+ but not CD8+ TCR diversity rose significantly by C4D1 (p=0.0027 vs p=0.16), most apparent in complete responders (p=0.02). Baseline diversity similar to that of newly diagnosed patients was observed in trial patients achieving complete response, whereas significantly lower diversity was observed in partial responders and progressors.

From a lookup of the germline V gene (reference sequence), CDR1 and CDR2 are MNHEY and SMNVEV. Spanning cysteine to phenylalanine, the CDR3 consists of 12 amino acids. Only CDR3 DNA is held: 36 bases, read in frame from base 1. The junction shows trimming of 3 bases on V and 7 bases on J, plus 9 bases between the germline ends. Note on this clone: No antigen is known for it. Base qualities are not provided; no much larger clone lies one nucleotide away. Other DNA sequences in the same sample also yield this CDR3.

The time point label corresponds to: cycle 2 day 1 (C2D1) of nivolumab. Every trial patient had relapsed following autologous stem cell transplantation, and prior brentuximab vedotin exposure was what differed among cohorts A, B and C. The trial cohort included some 53 patients with relapsed/refractory classical Hodgkin lymphoma, and each patient had a best overall response of complete response, partial response or progressive disease. Trial patients were treated with single-agent nivolumab in the multi-cohort phase II CheckMate 205 trial. An independent review committee assessed best overall response by applying the 2007 International Working Group response criteria. PBMCs from the trial were collected at three points: immediately before nivolumab initiation (C1D1), and during therapy at cycle 2 day 1 and cycle 4 day 1. Peripheral blood was collected in 8 mL Vacutainer Cell Preparation Tubes, from which PBMCs were isolated by centrifugation and then cryopreserved.

Genomic DNA was extracted with the Qiagen DNeasy kit from unsorted PBMCs and from negatively selected CD4+ and CD8+ fractions. TCR beta CDR3 regions were amplified by immunoSEQ multiplex PCR using primers annealing to V and J segments. A synthetic immune receptor repertoire was used to minimize amplification bias, and remaining bias was computationally removed after sequencing. On the study's bioinformatics: Custom Python scripts were used to quantify repertoire diversity as the Shannon entropy index. Unsorted, CD4+ and CD8+ repertoires were examined separately, except in combined analyses, for which CD4+ and CD8+ sequences were merged in silico. Clonal expansion was defined as a frequency increase of at least 2-fold after treatment compared with C1D1, and clones undetected at baseline were assigned a pseudocount of 0.5. Clones with 0 or 1 copy at C1D1 were classified as singleton clones, and clones with 2 or more copies were classified as non-singleton clones. Clones expanded in unsorted samples were assigned a CD4+, CD8+ or unknown annotation through matching of protein sequences in sorted samples from the same patient. Diversity changes from C1D1 to C4D1 were tested in paired samples using Wilcoxon tests. The source is immuneACCESS, and TCRdb retained only in-frame sequences with V and J called. Part of the clones is not carried over; for the studies checked, unresolved V genes explain less than half of this, and the remainder is unexplained. D and trimming come from the DNA, and the V and J calls and clone size come from that table. The sample yields around 46,000 clones; around three quarters were counted once. The ten top clones hold about 20% of the sample.

The receptor was derived from a human donor with classical Hodgkin lymphoma. The chain joins TRBV27 to TRBJ1-2; no confident D gene assignment can be made. Sequenced here: peripheral blood mononuclear cells (PBMCs), sampled before the second cycle of nivolumab. The base sequence is TGTGCCAGCAGTTTTGGAGGCTCTGGCTACACCTTC. Translated, this gives CASSFGGSGYTF.